This T cell receptor beta chain was retrieved from a study of T cell changes during pregnancy in multiple sclerosis (dated by TCRdb to the late 2010s). At the level of the whole study: The study looked at changes in the T cell repertoire across pregnancy in women with multiple sclerosis.

The library relied on the immunoSEQ multiplex PCR assay. The table comes from immuneACCESS by way of TCRdb, which keeps in-frame sequences with V and J called. Part of the clones is missing from these tables; in studies checked, under half for an unresolved V gene and the rest for unknown reasons. The sample contains approximately 87,000 clones, 75% to 95% of them found a single time. Jointly, the top ten make up less than 0.6% of the sample. V is reduced by 8 bases and J by 0 bases, leaving a spacing of 12 bases between them. According to the germline V gene (reference sequence), CDR1 reads MNHEY and CDR2 reads SMNVEV. The CDR3 sequence holds 14 residues, the cysteine and phenylalanine included. The CDR3 DNA has 42 bases and is translated from base 1. With regard to this clone: Its target antigen remains unknown. Per-base quality was not reported, and no clone a single base away is much larger than it.

This receptor was identified in a female donor with multiple sclerosis, enrolled in a pregnancy study. The receptor chain draws on TRBV27 and TRBJ2-3; a weak D assignment points to TRBD1 (5 bases agree). The specimen comprised CD4+ T cells from peripheral blood mononuclear cells, sampled in the second trimester of pregnancy. CDR3 protein: CASSWTFSTDTQYF. The DNA reads TGTGCCAGCTCTTGGACATTCAGCACAGATACGCAGTATTTT.